This entry concerns a single TCR beta chain. What it binds is unknown. This entry belongs to a study of memory CD4+ T cells and cytomegalovirus serostatus. At the level of the study: This sample comes from healthy Belgian adults, eight or nine CMV seropositive, 20 to 25 seronegative. Study-level results: Of more than 150 reported CMV TCRbeta sequences, some 67 were found in memory CD4+ repertoires.

Assay: immunoSEQ multiplex PCR; the TCRdb copy retains only in-frame clones and omits some. The repertoire has approximately 88,000 clones, approximately 80% of them found once; the top ten carry 3.6%. Single viable CD3+CD4+CD8-CD45RO+ cells were sorted as the memory CD4+ T cells. V gave up 4 bases and J gave up 5 bases, with 15 bases separating them. This CDR3 region has 15 residues. Per germline, CDR1 SGHNT and CDR2 YYREEE (reference sequence). The receptor was derived from an adult in good health and CMV-seropositive. The sample taken for sequencing was memory CD4+ T cells from blood. The J gene is TRBJ2-2, the V gene TRBV5-4, with D tentatively TRBD1 or TRBD2 (5 bases each). CDR3 sequence: CASSPGPIRTGELFF. DNA of the CDR3: TGTGCCAGCAGCCCGGGACCTATTAGGACCGGGGAGCTGTTTTTT.